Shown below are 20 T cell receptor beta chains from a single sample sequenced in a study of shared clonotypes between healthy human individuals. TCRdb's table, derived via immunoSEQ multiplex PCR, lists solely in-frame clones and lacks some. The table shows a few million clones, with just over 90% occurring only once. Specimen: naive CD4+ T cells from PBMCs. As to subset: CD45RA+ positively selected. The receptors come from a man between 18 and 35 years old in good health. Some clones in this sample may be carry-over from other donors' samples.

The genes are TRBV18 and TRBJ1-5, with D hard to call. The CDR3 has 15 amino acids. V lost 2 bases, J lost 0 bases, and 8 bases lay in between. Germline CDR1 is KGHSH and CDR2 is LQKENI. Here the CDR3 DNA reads TGTGCCAGCTCACCAATACAGAATAGCAATCAGCCCCAGCATTTT. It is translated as CASSPIQNSNQPQHF.

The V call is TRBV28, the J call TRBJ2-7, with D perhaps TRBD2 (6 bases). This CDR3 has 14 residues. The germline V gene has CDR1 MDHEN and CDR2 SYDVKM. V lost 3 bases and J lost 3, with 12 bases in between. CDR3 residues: CASSLAGRSYEQYF. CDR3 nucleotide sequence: TGTGCCAGCAGTTTGGCGGGACGGAGCTACGAGCAGTACTTC.

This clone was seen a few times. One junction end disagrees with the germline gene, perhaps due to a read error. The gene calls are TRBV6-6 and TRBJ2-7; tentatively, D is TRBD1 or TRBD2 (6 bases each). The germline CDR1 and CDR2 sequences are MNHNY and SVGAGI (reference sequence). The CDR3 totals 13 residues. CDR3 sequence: CASSNSGAGEQYF. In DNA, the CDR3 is TGTGCCAGCAGTAACTCGGGGGCAGGGGAGCAGTACTTC.

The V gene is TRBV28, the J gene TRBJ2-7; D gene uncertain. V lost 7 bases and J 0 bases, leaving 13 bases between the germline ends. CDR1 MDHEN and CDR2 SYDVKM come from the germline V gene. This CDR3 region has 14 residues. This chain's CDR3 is CASTHVLDSYEQYF. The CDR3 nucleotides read TGTGCCAGCACCCACGTCCTAGACTCCTACGAGCAGTACTTC. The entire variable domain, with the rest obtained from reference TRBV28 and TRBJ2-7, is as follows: DVKVTQSSRYLVKRTGEKVFLECVQDMDHENMFWYRQDPGLGLRLIYFSYDVKMKEKGDIPEGYSVSREKKERFSLILESASTNQTSMYLCASTHVLDSYEQYFGPGTRLTVT.

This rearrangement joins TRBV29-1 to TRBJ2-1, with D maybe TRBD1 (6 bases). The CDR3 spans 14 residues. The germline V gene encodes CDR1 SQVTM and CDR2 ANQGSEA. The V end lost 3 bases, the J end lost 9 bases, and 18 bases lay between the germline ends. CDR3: CSVEGQRVGAEQFF. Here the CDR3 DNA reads TGCAGCGTTGAGGGACAAAGGGTAGGGGCTGAGCAGTTCTTC.

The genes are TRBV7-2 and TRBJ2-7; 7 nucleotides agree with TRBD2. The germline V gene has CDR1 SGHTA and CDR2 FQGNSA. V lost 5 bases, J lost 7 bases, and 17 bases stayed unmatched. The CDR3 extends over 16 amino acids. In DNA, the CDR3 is TGTGCCAGCAGCCTCACGTCGGCTAGCGGTATGGGTGAGCAGTACTTC. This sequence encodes CASSLTSASGMGEQYF.

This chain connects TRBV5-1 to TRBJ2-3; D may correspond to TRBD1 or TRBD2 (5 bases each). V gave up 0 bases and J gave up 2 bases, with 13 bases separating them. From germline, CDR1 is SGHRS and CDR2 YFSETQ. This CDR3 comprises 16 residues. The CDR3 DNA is TGCGCCAGCAGCTTGGGGGGGAGTGCCCCCACAGATACGCAGTATTTT. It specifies CASSLGGSAPTDTQYF.

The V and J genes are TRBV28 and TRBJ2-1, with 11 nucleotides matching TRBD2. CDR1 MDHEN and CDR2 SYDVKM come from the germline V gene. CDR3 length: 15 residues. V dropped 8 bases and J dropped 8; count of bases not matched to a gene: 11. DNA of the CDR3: TGTGCCAGCGCTGTACTAGCGGGAGCTATTGATGAGCAGTTCTTC. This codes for CASAVLAGAIDEQFF. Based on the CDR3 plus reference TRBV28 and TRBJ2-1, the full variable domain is DVKVTQSSRYLVKRTGEKVFLECVQDMDHENMFWYRQDPGLGLRLIYFSYDVKMKEKGDIPEGYSVSREKKERFSLILESASTNQTSMYLCASAVLAGAIDEQFFGPGTRLTVL.

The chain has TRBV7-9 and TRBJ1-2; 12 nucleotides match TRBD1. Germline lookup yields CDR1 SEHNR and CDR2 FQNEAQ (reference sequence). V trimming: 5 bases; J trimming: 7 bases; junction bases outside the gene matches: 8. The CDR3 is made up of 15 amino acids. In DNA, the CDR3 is TGTGCCAGCAGCCCCCCGGGACAGGGGGCGTCTGGCTACACCTTC. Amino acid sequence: CASSPPGQGASGYTF.

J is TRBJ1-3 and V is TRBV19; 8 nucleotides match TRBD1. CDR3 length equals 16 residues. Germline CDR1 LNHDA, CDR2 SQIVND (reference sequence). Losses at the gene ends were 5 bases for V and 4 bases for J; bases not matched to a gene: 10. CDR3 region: CASSRRDRSGGNTIYF. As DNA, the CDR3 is TGTGCCAGTAGTCGCAGGGACAGGTCTGGGGGAAACACCATATATTTT.

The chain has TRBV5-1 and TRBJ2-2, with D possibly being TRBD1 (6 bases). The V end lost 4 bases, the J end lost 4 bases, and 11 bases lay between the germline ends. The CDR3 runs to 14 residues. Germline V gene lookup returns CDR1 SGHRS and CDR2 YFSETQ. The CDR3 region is CASSRQGTTGELFF. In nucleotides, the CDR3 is TGCGCCAGCAGCCGTCAGGGGACCACCGGGGAGCTGTTTTTT.

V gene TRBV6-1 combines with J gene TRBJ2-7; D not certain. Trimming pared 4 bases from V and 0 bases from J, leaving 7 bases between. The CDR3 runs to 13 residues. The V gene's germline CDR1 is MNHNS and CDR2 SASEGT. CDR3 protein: CASSVHGSYEQYF. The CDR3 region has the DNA TGTGCCAGCAGTGTTCATGGCTCCTACGAGCAGTACTTC.

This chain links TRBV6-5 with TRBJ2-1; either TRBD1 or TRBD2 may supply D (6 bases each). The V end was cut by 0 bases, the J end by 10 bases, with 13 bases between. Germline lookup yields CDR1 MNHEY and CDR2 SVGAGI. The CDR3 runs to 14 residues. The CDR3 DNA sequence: TGTGCCAGCAGTTACTCGACGGGGGCCAGAGAGCAGTTCTTC. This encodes CASSYSTGAREQFF.

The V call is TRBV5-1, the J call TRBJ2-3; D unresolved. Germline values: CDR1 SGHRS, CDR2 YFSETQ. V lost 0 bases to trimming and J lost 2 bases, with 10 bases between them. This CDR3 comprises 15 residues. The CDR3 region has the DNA TGCGCCAGCAGCTTGGCTGGGCAGTTCACAGATACGCAGTATTTT. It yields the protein CASSLAGQFTDTQYF.

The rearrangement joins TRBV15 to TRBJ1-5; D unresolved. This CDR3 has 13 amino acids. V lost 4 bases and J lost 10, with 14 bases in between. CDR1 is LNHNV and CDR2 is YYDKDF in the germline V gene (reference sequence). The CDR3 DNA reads TGTGCCACCAGCACCAGCGCCGATGACCCCCAGCATTTT. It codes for CATSTSADDPQHF.

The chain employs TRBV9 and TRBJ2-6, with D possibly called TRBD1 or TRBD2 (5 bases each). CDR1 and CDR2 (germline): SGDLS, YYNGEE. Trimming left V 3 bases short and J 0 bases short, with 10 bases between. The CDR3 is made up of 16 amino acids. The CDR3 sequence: CASSATGASGANVLTF. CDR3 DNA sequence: TGTGCCAGCAGCGCTACCGGGGCCTCTGGGGCCAACGTCCTGACTTTC.

In DNA, the CDR3 is TGTGCCAGCAGTACCGGGACAGGGGAAAACTATGGCTACACCTTC. This gives the protein CASSTGTGENYGYTF. J is TRBJ1-2 and V is TRBV5-8; 10 bases align to TRBD1. The germline CDR1 and CDR2 sequences are SGHTS and YDEGEE. V dropped 5 bases and J dropped 2; count of bases not matched to a gene: 6. The CDR3 sequence is 15 residues long. Combining the CDR3 with reference TRBV5-8 and TRBJ1-2 gives the whole variable domain EAGVTQSPTHLIKTRGQQATLRCSPISGHTSVYWYQQALGLGLQFLLWYDEGEERNRGNFPPRFSGRQFPNYSSELNVNALELEDSALYLCASSTGTGENYGYTFGSGTRLTVV.

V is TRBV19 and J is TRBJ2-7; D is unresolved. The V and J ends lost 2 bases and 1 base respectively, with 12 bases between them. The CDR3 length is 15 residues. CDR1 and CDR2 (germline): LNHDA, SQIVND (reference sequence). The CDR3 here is CASSISSLKSYEQYF. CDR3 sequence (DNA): TGTGCCAGTAGTATATCCAGTTTGAAGTCCTACGAGCAGTACTTC.

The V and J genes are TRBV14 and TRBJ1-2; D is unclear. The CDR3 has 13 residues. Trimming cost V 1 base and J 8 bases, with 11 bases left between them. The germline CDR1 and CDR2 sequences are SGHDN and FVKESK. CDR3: CASSQGRRTGYTF. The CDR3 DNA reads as TGTGCCAGCAGCCAAGGCAGGCGAACGGGCTACACCTTC.

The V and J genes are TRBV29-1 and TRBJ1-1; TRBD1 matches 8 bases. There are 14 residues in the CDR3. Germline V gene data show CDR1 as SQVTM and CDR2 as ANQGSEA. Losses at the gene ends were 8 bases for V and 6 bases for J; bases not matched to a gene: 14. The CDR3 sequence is CSTSVQGAVPEAFF. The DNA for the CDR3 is TGCAGCACCTCGGTCCAGGGGGCTGTCCCTGAAGCTTTCTTT.